This TCR beta chain was captured by sequencing in a study of OX40 agonist ivuxolimab in advanced cancers. Study summary: Averaging roughly 60 years in age, with a range of about 23 to 79, the cohort was approximately 84% male. Prior therapy, whether anti-PD-1, anti-PD-L1 or anti-CTLA-4, was allowed, and 30% to 40% had some.

Overall study results and limits: Relative to CD4+, CD8+ T cells held more expanded clones on average. At doses 0.1 to 3.0 mg/kg, CD4+ and CD8+ clones expanded.

Details on this clone: The antigen is not known.

Data came from immunoSEQ multiplex PCR; TCRdb stores just in-frame clones and leaves some out. The sample holds 45,000 to 65,000 clones, roughly 77% seen once. This clonotype was obtained from an adult with an advanced solid tumor such as melanoma, head and neck, liver or kidney cancer. The specimen comprised CD4+ or CD8+ T cells sorted from blood, sampled in a trial of the OX40 agonist ivuxolimab.

The CDR3 is CASSGVRRNSPLHF. CDR3 nucleotides: TGTGCCAGCAGTGGGGTGCGTCGTAACTCACCCCTCCACTTT. The V call is TRBV2, the J call TRBJ1-6; D is uncertain. Trimming removed 4 bases at V and 10 bases at J, with 14 bases between. The germline CDR1 and CDR2 sequences are SNHLY and FYNNEI. The length of the CDR3 is 14 residues.